This TCR beta chain was sequenced in a study of T-cell reconstitution after alpha-beta-depleted transplantation in children. This clonotype has a count of ten or more. The TCRbeta library was prepared with unique molecular identifiers. One entry per CDR3 protein, called by TCRdb with MiXCR from the PCR reads. Of about 130,000 distinct CDR3 sequences in the sample, 9.7% were seen once. This CDR3 is built from 14 residues. Trimming took off 3 bases at V and 6 bases at J, with 11 bases between the two ends. Source: PBMCs, mostly from graft donor cells, taken 180 days after TCRalphabeta/CD19-depleted stem cell transplant. The rearrangement joins TRBV12-3 or TRBV12-4 to TRBJ2-2; D gene uncertain. This receptor was taken from a girl under three years old who had a stem cell transplant for combined immunodeficiency, so the T cells may come from the graft donor. CDR3 protein: CASSFHVRAGELFF. CDR3 bases: TGTGCCAGCAGTTTCCACGTCCGGGCCGGGGAGCTGTTTTTT.